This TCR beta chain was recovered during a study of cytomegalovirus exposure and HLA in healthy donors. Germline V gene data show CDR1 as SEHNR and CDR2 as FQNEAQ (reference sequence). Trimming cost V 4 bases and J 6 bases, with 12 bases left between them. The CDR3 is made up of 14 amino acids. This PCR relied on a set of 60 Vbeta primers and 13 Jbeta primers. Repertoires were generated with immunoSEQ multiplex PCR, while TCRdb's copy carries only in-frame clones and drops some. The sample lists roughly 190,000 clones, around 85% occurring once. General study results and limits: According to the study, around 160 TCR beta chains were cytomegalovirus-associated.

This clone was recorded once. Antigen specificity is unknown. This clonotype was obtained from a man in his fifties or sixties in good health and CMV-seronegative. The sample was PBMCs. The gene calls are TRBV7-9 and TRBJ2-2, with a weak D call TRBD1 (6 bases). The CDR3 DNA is TGTGCCAGCAGCTCGACGACAGGTCCCGGGGAGCTGTTTTTT. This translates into CASSSTTGPGELFF.